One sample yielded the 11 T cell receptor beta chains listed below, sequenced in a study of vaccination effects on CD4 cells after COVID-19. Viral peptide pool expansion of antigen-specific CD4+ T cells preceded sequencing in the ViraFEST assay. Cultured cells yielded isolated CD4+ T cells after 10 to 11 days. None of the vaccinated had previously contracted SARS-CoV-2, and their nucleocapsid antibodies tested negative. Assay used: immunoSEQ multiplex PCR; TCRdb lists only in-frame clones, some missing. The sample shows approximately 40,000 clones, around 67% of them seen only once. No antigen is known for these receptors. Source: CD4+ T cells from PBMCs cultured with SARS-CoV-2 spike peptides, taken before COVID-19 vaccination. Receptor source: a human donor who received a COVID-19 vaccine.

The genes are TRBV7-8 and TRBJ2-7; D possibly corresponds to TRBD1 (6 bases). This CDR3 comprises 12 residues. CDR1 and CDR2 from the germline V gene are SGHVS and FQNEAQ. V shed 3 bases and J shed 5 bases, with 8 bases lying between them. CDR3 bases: TGTGCCAGCAGCTTCGCAGGGGACGAGCAGTACTTC. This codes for CASSFAGDEQYF.

As DNA, the CDR3 is TGTGCCAGCAGTGGATGGCGGCCTAGCACAGATACGCAGTATTTT. This encodes CASSGWRPSTDTQYF. The chain uses TRBV2 and TRBJ2-3; D gene uncertain. V dropped 4 bases and J dropped 0 bases, with 11 bases sitting between them. Germline assignment: CDR1 SNHLY and CDR2 FYNNEI. This CDR3 has 15 amino acids. The whole variable domain, filled in from reference TRBV2 and TRBJ2-3, reads EPEVTQTPSHQVTQMGQEVILRCVPISNHLYFYWYRQILGQKVEFLVSFYNNEISEKSEIFDDQFSVERPDGSNFTLKIRSTKLEDSAMYFCASSGWRPSTDTQYFGPGTRLTVL.

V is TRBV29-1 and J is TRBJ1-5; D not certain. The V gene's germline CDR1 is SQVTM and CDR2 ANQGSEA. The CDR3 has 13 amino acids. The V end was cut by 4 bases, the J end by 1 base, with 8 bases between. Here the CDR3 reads CSVGEGSNQPQHF. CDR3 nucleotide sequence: TGCAGCGTTGGGGAGGGAAGCAATCAGCCCCAGCATTTT. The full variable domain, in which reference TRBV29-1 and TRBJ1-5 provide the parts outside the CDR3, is SAVISQKPSRDICQRGTSLTIQCQVDSQVTMMFWYRQQPGQSLTLIATANQGSEATYESGFVIDKFPISRPNLTFSTLTVSNMSPEDSSIYLCSVGEGSNQPQHFGDGTRLSIL.

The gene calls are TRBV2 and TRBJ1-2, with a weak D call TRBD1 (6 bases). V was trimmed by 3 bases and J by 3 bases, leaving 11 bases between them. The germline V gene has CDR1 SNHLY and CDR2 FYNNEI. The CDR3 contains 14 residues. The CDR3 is CASSDAGADYGYTF. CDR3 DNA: TGTGCCAGCAGTGACGCGGGGGCGGACTATGGCTACACCTTC.

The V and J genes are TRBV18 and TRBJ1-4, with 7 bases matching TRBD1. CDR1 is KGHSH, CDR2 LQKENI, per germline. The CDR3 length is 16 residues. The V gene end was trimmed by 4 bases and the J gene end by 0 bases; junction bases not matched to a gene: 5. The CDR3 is CASSLGTAATNEKLFF. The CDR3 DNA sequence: TGTGCCAGCTCACTCGGGACAGCTGCAACTAATGAAAAACTGTTTTTT.

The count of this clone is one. Here the CDR3 DNA reads TGTGCCAGCAGCCAAGATCGGTTTTTAATCAGCTCCTACAATGAGCAGTTCTTC. This sequence encodes CASSQDRFLISSYNEQFF. This sequence joins TRBV14 and TRBJ2-1; D gene unclear. Germline assignment: CDR1 SGHDN and CDR2 FVKESK. With 0 bases removed from V and 0 bases from J, the gap between germline ends came to 15 bases. There are 18 residues in the CDR3.

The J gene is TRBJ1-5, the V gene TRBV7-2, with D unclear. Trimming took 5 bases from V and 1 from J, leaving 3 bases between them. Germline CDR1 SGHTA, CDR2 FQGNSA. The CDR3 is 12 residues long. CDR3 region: CASSPSNQPQHF. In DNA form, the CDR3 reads TGTGCCAGCAGCCCAAGCAATCAGCCCCAGCATTTT. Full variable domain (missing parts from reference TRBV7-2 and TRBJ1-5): GAGVSQSPSNKVTEKGKDVELRCDPISGHTALYWYRQSLGQGLEFLIYFQGNSAPDKSGLPSDRFSAERTGGSVSTLTIQRTQQEDSAVYLCASSPSNQPQHFGDGTRLSIL.

This CDR3 is CASSYAAGGNTDTQYF. The CDR3 coding sequence is TGTGCCAGCAGTTATGCGGCGGGAGGAAACACAGATACGCAGTATTTT. The V and J genes are TRBV28 and TRBJ2-3; 8 bases match TRBD2. Trimming removed 4 bases from V and 2 bases from J; junction bases left unmatched: 8. The CDR3 has 16 residues. Germline CDR1 is MDHEN and CDR2 is SYDVKM.

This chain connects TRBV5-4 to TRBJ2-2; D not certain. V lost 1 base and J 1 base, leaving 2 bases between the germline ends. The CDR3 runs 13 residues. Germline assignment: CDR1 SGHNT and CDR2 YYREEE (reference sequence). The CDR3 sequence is CASSLMNTGELFF. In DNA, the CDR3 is TGTGCCAGCAGCTTGATGAACACCGGGGAGCTGTTTTTT.

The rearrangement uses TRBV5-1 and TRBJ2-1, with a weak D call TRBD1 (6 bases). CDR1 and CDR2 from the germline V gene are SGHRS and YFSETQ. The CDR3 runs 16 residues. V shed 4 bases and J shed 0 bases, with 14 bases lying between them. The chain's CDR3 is CASSPRGISSYNEQFF. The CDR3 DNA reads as TGCGCCAGCAGCCCTAGGGGGATTAGCTCCTACAATGAGCAGTTCTTC.

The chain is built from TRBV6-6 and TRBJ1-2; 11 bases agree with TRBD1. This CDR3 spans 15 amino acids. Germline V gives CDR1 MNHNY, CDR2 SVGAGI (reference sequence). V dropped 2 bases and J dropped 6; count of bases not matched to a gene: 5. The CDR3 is CASSYTGTGGNGYTF. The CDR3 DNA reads TGTGCCAGCAGTTACACTGGGACAGGGGGAAATGGCTACACCTTC.